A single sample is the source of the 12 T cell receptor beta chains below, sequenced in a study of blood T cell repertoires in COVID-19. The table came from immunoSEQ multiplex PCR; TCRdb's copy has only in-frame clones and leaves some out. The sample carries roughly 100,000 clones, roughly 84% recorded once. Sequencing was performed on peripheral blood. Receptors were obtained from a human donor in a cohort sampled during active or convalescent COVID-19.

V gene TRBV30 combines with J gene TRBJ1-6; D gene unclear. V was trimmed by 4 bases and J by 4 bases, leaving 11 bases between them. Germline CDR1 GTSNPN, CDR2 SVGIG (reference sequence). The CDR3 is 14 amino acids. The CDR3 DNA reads TGTGCCTGGACCGGCCGGGGTTATAATTCACCCCTCCACTTT. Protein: CAWTGRGYNSPLHF.

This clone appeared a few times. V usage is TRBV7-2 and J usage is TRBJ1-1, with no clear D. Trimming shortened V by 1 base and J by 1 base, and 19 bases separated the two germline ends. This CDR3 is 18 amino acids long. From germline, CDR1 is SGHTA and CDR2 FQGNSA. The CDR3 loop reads CASSLGLGPGKANTEAFF. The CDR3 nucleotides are TGTGCCAGCAGCTTAGGCTTAGGACCGGGGAAAGCGAACACTGAAGCTTTCTTT.

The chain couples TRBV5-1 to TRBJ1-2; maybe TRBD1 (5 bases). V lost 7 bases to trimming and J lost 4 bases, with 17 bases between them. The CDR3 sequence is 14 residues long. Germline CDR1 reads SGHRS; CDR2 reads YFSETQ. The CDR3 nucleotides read TGCGCCAGCTCACGGGGGGTTTCGGGCTATGGCTACACCTTC. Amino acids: CASSRGVSGYGYTF.

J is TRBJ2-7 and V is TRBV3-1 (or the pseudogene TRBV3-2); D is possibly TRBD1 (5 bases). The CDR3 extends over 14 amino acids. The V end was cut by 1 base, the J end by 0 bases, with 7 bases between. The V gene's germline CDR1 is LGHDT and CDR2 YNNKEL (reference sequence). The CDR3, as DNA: TGTGCCAGCAGCCAAGTGGACACCTCCTACGAGCAGTACTTC. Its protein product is CASSQVDTSYEQYF.

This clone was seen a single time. The CDR3, as DNA: TGTGCCAGCAGTGATTTGCGGGGGGCCACAGATACGCAGTATTTT. Protein sequence: CASSDLRGATDTQYF. This chain links TRBV25-1 with TRBJ2-3; 8 bases align to TRBD2. CDR3 length: 15 amino acids. The germline V gene encodes CDR1 MGHDK and CDR2 SYGVNS. V lost 3 bases and J lost 2; bases outside the gene matches: 4.

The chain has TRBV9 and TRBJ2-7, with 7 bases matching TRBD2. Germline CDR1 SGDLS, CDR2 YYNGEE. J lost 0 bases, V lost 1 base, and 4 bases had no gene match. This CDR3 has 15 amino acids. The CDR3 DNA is TGTGCCAGCAGCGTAACCGGGACTAACTCCTACGAGCAGTACTTC. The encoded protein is CASSVTGTNSYEQYF.

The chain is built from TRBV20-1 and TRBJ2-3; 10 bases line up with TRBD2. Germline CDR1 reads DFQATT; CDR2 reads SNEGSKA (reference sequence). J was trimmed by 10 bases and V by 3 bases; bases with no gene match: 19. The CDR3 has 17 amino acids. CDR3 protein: CSASKPAVVAGGQPQYF. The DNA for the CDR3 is TGCAGTGCTAGTAAGCCAGCAGTTGTAGCGGGGGGCCAACCGCAGTATTTT.

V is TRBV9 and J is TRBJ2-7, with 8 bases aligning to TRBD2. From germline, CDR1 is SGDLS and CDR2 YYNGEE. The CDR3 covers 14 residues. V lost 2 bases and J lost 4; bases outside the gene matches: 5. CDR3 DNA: TGTGCCAGCAGCGTCGGGGGGGCCGGGTACGAGCAGTACTTC. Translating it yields CASSVGGAGYEQYF.

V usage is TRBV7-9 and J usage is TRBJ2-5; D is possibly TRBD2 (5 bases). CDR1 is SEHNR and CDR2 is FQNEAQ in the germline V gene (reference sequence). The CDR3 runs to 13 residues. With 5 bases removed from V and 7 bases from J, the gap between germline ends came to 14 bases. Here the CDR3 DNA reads TGTGCCAGCAGCCCCGACCCAGCGGTGACCCAGTACTTC. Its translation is CASSPDPAVTQYF.

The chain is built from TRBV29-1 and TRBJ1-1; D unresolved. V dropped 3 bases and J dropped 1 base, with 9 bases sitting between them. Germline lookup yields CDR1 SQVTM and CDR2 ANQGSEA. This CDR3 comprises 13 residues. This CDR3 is CSVDRHKNTEAFF. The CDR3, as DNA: TGCAGCGTTGATCGACACAAGAACACTGAAGCTTTCTTT. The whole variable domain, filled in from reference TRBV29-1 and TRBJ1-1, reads SAVISQKPSRDICQRGTSLTIQCQVDSQVTMMFWYRQQPGQSLTLIATANQGSEATYESGFVIDKFPISRPNLTFSTLTVSNMSPEDSSIYLCSVDRHKNTEAFFGQGTRLTVV.

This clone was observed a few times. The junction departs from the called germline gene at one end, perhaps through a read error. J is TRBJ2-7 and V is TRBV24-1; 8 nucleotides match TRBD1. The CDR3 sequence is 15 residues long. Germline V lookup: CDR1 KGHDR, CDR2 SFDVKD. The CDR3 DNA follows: TGTGCCACCAGTGAGCCCGGGACAGGTGGTTACGAGATGCACTTC. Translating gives CATSEPGTGGYEMHF.

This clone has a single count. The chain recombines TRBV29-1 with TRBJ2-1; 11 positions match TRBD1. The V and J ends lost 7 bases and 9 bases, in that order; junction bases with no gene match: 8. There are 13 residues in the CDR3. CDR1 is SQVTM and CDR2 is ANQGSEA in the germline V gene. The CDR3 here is CSGRTGGLGEQFF. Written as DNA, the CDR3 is TGCAGCGGCAGGACAGGGGGCTTGGGTGAGCAGTTCTTC.